This TCR beta chain originates from a study of regulatory T cells in long-lasting Graves disease. This clonotype was observed at least ten times. The antigen is unknown. Whole-study results and caveats: Newly diagnosed Graves' patients had higher TCR diversity than persistent ones. Gene preferences differed: TRBV28, TRBJ1-2, TRBJ2-5 in persistent cases.

Time point of the sample: newly diagnosed GD, antithyroid drugs for less than 3 months. RNA from PBMCs was the source of the TCR library. Each of the patients was recruited from an endocrinology department situated in Xi'an, China. Germline V gene sequence: CDR1 DFQATT, CDR2 SNEGSKA (reference sequence). There are 13 residues in the CDR3. The V end was cut by 5 bases, the J end by 5 bases, with 10 bases between. Relying on iRepertoire HTBI primers and Arm-PCR of CDR3 regions, the team built TCR beta libraries. MiXCR, applied by TCRdb to the multiplex PCR reads, yields one record per CDR3 protein. The sample has around 450,000 distinct CDR3 sequences, 15% to 20% seen once. The same specimen was also included in a second study, on T cells in Graves' hyperthyroidism and ophthalmopathy.

V is TRBV20-1 and J is TRBJ1-6, with a tentative D call TRBD1 (6 bases). The specimen comprised peripheral blood mononuclear cells (PBMCs), sampled at new diagnosis, from a patient treated with antithyroid drugs. The TCR comes from a man aged 35 to 55 with Graves disease. The CDR3 nucleotides read TGCAGTGCTGGGGGACAAAATAATTCACCCCTCCACTTT. Amino acids: CSAGGQNNSPLHF.